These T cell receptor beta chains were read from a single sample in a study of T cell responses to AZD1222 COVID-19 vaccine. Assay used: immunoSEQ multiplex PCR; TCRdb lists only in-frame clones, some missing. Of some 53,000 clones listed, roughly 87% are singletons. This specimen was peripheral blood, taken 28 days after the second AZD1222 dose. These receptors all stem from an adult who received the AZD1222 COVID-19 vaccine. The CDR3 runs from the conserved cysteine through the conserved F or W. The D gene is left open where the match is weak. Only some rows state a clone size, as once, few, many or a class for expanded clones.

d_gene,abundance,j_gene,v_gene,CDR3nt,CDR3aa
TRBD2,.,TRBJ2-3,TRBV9,TGTGCCAGCAGCGTAGAGGGCGGGAGGCCAGGAGATACGCAGTATTTT,CASSVEGGRPGDTQYF
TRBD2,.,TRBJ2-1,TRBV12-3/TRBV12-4,TGTGCCAGCAGTTTTGGCGGGGGTAATGAGCAGTTCTTC,CASSFGGGNEQFF
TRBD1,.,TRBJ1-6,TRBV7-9,TGTGCCAGCAGCTTAGCCGGACAGGGGTCCTATAATTCACCCCTCCACTTT,CASSLAGQGSYNSPLHF
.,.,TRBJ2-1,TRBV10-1,TGCGCCAGCAGTGACGGGCTTAACTCCTACAATGAGCAGTTCTTC,CASSDGLNSYNEQFF
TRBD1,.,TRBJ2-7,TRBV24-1,TGTGCCACCAGTGTGACAGGGAAATACGAGCAGTACTTC,CATSVTGKYEQYF
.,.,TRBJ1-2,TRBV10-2,TGCGCCAGCACCGCAGGGGACTATGGCTACACCTTC,CASTAGDYGYTF
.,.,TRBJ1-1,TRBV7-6,TGTGCCAGCAGGAAACAGCCGAACACTGAAGCTTTCTTT,CASRKQPNTEAFF
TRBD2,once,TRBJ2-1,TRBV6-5,TGTGCCAGCCGAACTAGCGGGCATTACAATGAGCAGTTCTTC,CASRTSGHYNEQFF
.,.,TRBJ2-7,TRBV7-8,TGTGCCAGCAGCTTAGCAAGCCGTAGGTTTCGCTCCTACGAGCAGTACTTC,CASSLASRRFRSYEQYF
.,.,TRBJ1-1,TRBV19,TGTGCCAGTAAAACACGCGTGGACGGGAACACTGAAGCTTTCTTT,CASKTRVDGNTEAFF
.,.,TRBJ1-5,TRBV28,TGTGCCAGCAGTCCAGGTGAAATACAATCACCGCCCCAGCATTTT,CASSPGEIQSPPQHF
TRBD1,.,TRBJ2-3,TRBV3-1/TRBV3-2,TGTGCCAGCAGCCAAGAAAGGGACAGGGGCTCGCAGTATTTT,CASSQERDRGSQYF
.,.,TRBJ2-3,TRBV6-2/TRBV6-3,TGTGCCAGCAGTTACCTGGGGCTCCCGCCCCAGGAGGCAGATACGCAGTATTTT,CASSYLGLPPQEADTQYF
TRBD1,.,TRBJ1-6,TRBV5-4,TGTGCCAGCAGCCCCCGGGGGGGACAGAATTCACCCCTCCACTTT,CASSPRGGQNSPLHF
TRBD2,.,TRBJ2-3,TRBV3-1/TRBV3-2,TGTGCCAGCCTCCACGCGGCGGGAGGGCCAGATACGCAGTATTTT,CASLHAAGGPDTQYF
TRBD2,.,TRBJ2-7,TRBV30,TGTGCCTGGAGTGTACGGGGAGGGACGGGTGCCTACGAGCAGTACTTC,CAWSVRGGTGAYEQYF
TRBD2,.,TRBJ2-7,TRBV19,TGTGCCAGTAGTACAACCCGACTCCCAACGGGACTAGCGGGAGGCGCCTACGAGCAGTACTTC,CASSTTRLPTGLAGGAYEQYF
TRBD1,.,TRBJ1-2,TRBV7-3,TGTGCCAGCAGCGAAGGGGGACAGGGTCATGGCTACACCTTC,CASSEGGQGHGYTF
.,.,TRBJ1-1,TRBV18,TGTGCCAGCTCACCAGGGACCGCGAACACTGAAGCTTTCTTT,CASSPGTANTEAFF
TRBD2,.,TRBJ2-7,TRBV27,TGTGCCAGCAGTTTATACCCCCCGACTAGCGGGAGGACCTACGAGCAGTACTTC,CASSLYPPTSGRTYEQYF
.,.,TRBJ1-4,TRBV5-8,TGTGCCAGCAGCCTCTCGGGGGAACTGTTTTTT,CASSLSGELFF
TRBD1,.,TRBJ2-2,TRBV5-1,TGCGCCAGCAGCTCCGGGACAGGAAACACCGGGGAGCTGTTTTTT,CASSSGTGNTGELFF
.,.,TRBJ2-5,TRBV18,TGTGCCAGCTCACCCCGGGCCAAAGAGACCCAGTACTTC,CASSPRAKETQYF
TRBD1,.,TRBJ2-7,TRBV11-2,TGTGCCAGCAGCACCTTACAGGGGATGGGCGAGCAGTACTTC,CASSTLQGMGEQYF
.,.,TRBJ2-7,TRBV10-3,TGTGCCATCAGCGACAGCTCCTACGAGCAGTACTTC,CAISDSSYEQYF
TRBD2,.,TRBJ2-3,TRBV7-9,TGTGCCAGCAGCTTAATTCCTAGCGGGAGGGGAGATACGCAGTATTTT,CASSLIPSGRGDTQYF
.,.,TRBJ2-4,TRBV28,TGTGCCAGCAGTTTTAGACAAGCCAAAAACATTCAGTACTTC,CASSFRQAKNIQYF
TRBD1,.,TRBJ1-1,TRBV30,TGTGCCTGGAGTGTAGCCCTATCGGGGACAGGACACACTGAAGCTTTCTTT,CAWSVALSGTGHTEAFF
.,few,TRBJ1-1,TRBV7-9,TGTGCCAGCAACCGGATAATGAACACTGAAGCTTTCTTT,CASNRIMNTEAFF
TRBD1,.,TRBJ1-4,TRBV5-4,TGTGCCAGCAGCCCCACGCAGGGGGCGAGAAAACTGTTTTTT,CASSPTQGARKLFF
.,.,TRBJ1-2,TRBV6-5,TGTGCCAGCACCTTCCTGCAAGGGAGTTACGGCTACACCTTC,CASTFLQGSYGYTF
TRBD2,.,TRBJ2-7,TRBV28,TGTGCCAGCAGTTTCTCTCCCTTACTAGCGGGAGTTGGTTACGAGCAGTACTTC,CASSFSPLLAGVGYEQYF
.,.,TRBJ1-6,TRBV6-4,TGTGCCAGCAGCCCGTCACCAGGTTCACCCCTCCACTTT,CASSPSPGSPLHF
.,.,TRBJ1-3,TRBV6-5,TGTGCCACCCAAACCCACTCTGGAAACACCATATATTTT,CATQTHSGNTIYF
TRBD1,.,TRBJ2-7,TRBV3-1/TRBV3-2,TGTGCCAGCAGCCGGGACAGGGGGGCCTACGAGCAGTACTTC,CASSRDRGAYEQYF
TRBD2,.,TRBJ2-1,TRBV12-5,TGTGCTAGTGGTTTGGCCCCGATACCGGGACTAGCGGGAGGGCGGGCCCACAATGAGCAGTTCTTC,CASGLAPIPGLAGGRAHNEQFF
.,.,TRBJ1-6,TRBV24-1,TGTGCCACCAGGGAGCCGGGGGCGCGGTTGAATTCACCCCTCCACTTT,CATREPGARLNSPLHF
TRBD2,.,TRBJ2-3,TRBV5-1,TGCGCCAGCAGCCGTCTAGCGGGAGGATGGGATACACAGTATTTT,CASSRLAGGWDTQYF
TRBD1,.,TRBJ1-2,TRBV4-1,TGCGCCAGCAGCCAAACAGGACAGGGCGCTAACTATGGCTACACCTTC,CASSQTGQGANYGYTF
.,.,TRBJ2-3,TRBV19,TGTGCCAGTAGTGGGGGAGCAACTAGCACAGATACGCAGTATTTT,CASSGGATSTDTQYF
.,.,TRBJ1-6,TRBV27,TGTGCCAGCAGGAGTCAGAGCTCCTATAATTCACCCCTCCACTTT,CASRSQSSYNSPLHF
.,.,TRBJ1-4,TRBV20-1,TGCAGTGCGTACAGGGTAGAAAAACTGTTTTTT,CSAYRVEKLFF
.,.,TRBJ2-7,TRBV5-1,TGCGCCAGCAGCCTGCTCGGGCCGGAATCCTACGAGCAGTACTTC,CASSLLGPESYEQYF
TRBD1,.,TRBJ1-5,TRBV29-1,TGCAGCGTTGGGGACAGCTTCAATCAGCCCCAGCATTTT,CSVGDSFNQPQHF
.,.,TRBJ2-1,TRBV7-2,TGTGCCAGCAGCTCCCCTAGCGTGACCTACAATGAGCAGTTCTTC,CASSSPSVTYNEQFF
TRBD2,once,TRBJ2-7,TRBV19,TGTGCCAGTAGTACCGGGACTAGAGCCTACGAGCAGTACTTC,CASSTGTRAYEQYF
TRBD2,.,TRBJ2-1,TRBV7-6,TGTGCCAGCAGCTTAGGGGCTAGCGGGAGCGATGAGCAGTTCTTC,CASSLGASGSDEQFF
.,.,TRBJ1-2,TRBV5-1,TGCGCCAGCAGCTTGGGAGCAGTCACCCCACGGCTCTATGGCTACACCTTC,CASSLGAVTPRLYGYTF
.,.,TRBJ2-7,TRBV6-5,TGTGCCAGCGAGAGTAGAGGATACGAGCAGTACTTC,CASESRGYEQYF
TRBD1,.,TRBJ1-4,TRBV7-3,TGTGCCAGCTCCCACCATACAGGGGATGGGGCGTTCTGTTTT,CASSHHTGDGAFCF